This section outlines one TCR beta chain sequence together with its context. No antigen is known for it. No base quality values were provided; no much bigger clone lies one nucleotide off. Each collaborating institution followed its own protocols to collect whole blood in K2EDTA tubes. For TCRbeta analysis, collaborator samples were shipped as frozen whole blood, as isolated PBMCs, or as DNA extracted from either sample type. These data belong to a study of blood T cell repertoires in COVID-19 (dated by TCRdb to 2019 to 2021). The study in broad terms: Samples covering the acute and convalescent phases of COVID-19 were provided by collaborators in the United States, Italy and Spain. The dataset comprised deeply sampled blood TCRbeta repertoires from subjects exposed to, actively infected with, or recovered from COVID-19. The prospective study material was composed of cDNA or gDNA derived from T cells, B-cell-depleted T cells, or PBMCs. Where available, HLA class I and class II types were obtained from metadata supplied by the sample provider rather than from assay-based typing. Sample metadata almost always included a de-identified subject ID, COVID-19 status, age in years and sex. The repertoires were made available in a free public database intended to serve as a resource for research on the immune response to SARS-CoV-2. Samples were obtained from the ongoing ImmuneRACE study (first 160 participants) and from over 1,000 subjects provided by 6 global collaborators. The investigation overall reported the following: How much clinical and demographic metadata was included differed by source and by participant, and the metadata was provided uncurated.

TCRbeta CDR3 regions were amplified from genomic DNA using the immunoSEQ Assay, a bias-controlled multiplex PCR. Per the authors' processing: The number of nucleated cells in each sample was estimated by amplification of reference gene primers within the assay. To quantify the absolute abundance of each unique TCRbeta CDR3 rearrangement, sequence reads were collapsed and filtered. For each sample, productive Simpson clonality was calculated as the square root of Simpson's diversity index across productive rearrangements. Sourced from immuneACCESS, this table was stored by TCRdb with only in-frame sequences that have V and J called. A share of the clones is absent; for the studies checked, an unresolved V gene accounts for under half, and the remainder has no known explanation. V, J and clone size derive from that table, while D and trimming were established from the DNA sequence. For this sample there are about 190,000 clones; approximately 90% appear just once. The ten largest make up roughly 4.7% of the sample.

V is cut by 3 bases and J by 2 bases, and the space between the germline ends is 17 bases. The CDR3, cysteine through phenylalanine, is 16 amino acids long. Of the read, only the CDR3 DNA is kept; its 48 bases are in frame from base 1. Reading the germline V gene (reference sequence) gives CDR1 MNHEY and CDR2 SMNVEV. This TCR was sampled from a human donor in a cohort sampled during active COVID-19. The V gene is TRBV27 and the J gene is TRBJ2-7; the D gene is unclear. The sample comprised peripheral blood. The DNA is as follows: TGTGCCAGCAGTTTGTTCGTCCCAGTTACAACCTACGAGCAGTACTTC. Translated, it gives CASSLFVPVTTYEQYF.